The 25 T cell receptor beta chains given below trace back to one sample, sequenced in a study of shared clonotypes between healthy human individuals. Using immunoSEQ multiplex PCR, the repertoire was profiled, and TCRdb retains in-frame clones only, with some absent. The repertoire consists of about 2.4 million clones, with approximately 93% occurring once and the leading ten covering roughly 0.36%. What was sequenced was naive CD4+ T cells from PBMCs. Subset described: CD45RA+ positively selected. These receptors were collected from a man younger than 30 in good health. Some clones in this sample may be carry-over from other donors' samples.

V is TRBV7-9 and J is TRBJ2-1; no clear D gene. The length of the CDR3 is 16 residues. V was trimmed by 1 base and J by 3 bases, leaving 13 bases between them. The germline CDR1 and CDR2 sequences are SEHNR and FQNEAQ (reference sequence). The CDR3 DNA reads as TGTGCCAGCAGCTTAGGATTGGTGGGTTTCTACAATGAGCAGTTCTTC. Translating it yields CASSLGLVGFYNEQFF. Complete variable domain (other parts from reference TRBV7-9 and TRBJ2-1): DTGVSQNPRHKITKRGQNVTFRCDPISEHNRLYWYRQTLGQGPEFLTYFQNEAQLEKSRLLSDRFSAERPKGSFSTLEIQRTEQGDSAMYLCASSLGLVGFYNEQFFGPGTRLTVL.

The rearrangement links TRBV5-1 to TRBJ2-5, with D hard to call. The germline V gene has CDR1 SGHRS and CDR2 YFSETQ. This CDR3 is 12 amino acids long. V was clipped by 4 bases and J by 5 bases, with 9 bases between them. The CDR3 reads CASSPELETQYF. The CDR3 bases are TGCGCCAGCAGCCCCGAACTTGAGACCCAGTACTTC. The full variable domain, completed using reference TRBV5-1 and TRBJ2-5, is KAGVTQTPRYLIKTRGQQVTLSCSPISGHRSVSWYQQTPGQGLQFLFEYFSETQRNKGNFPGRFSGRQFSNSRSEMNVSTLELGDSALYLCASSPELETQYFGPGTRLLVL.

The chain recombines TRBV18 with TRBJ1-1, with D maybe TRBD1 (5 bases). Germline V lookup: CDR1 KGHSH, CDR2 LQKENI. V was clipped by 3 bases and J by 4 bases, with 15 bases between them. The CDR3 is made up of 15 amino acids. CDR3 sequence (DNA): TGTGCCAGCTCACCGGGGGTTGAATCAGGCACTGAAGCTTTCTTT. Protein: CASSPGVESGTEAFF. Using reference TRBV18 and TRBJ1-1 for the parts outside the CDR3, the full variable domain is NAGVMQNPRHLVRRRGQEARLRCSPMKGHSHVYWYRQLPEEGLKFMVYLQKENIIDESGMPKERFSAEFPKEGPSILRIQQVVRGDSAAYFCASSPGVESGTEAFFGQGTRLTVV.

The chain carries TRBV6-1 and TRBJ2-5; D not certain. Germline CDR1 MNHNS, CDR2 SASEGT. V lost 7 bases and J 5 bases, leaving 11 bases between the germline ends. The CDR3 length is 12 residues. As DNA, the CDR3 is TGTGCCAGCACTCCTAATCGGGAGACCCAGTACTTC. Its protein is CASTPNRETQYF.

The chain links TRBV7-9 to TRBJ1-2; no reliable D call. There are 15 residues in the CDR3. Looked up from germline, CDR1 is SEHNR and CDR2 is FQNEAQ (reference sequence). Trimming removed 5 bases from V and 0 bases from J, with 13 bases in between. The CDR3 DNA reads TGTGCCAGCAGCCCAGACATCTACTCTAACTATGGCTACACCTTC. It yields the protein CASSPDIYSNYGYTF.

V is TRBV7-6 and J is TRBJ2-7, with 16 bases identical to TRBD2. Germline loops: CDR1 SGHVS, CDR2 FNYEAQ. CDR3 length: 19 amino acids. Trimming cost V 5 bases and J 4 bases; bases outside gene matches: 14. The CDR3 reads CASSAASGTSGRAGYEQYF. As DNA, the CDR3 is TGTGCCAGCAGCGCTGCTTCCGGGACTAGCGGGAGGGCCGGGTACGAGCAGTACTTC.

Remarks on this clone: This sample includes further DNA sequences coding for the same CDR3. The genes are TRBV18 and TRBJ2-7; a weak D match, TRBD1 (5 bases). V lost 3 bases, J lost 6 bases, and 12 bases lay in between. From germline, CDR1 is KGHSH and CDR2 LQKENI. CDR3 length: 13 residues. The CDR3 loop is CASSPPVRGEQYF. In DNA, the CDR3 is TGTGCCAGCTCACCCCCGGTAAGGGGCGAGCAGTACTTC.

This clone appeared a few times. The J gene is TRBJ1-1, the V gene TRBV9, with TRBD1 identical over 7 bases. The V gene end was trimmed by 4 bases and the J gene end by 0 bases; junction bases not matched to a gene: 3. This CDR3 contains 14 residues. Germline V gene sequence: CDR1 SGDLS, CDR2 YYNGEE. The CDR3 DNA sequence: TGTGCCAGCAGCCCGACAGGGATGAACACTGAAGCTTTCTTT. Amino acids: CASSPTGMNTEAFF.

This sequence joins TRBV5-8 and TRBJ2-3; no definite D call. Trimming took off 0 bases at V and 0 bases at J, with 11 bases between the two ends. The germline V gene has CDR1 SGHTS and CDR2 YDEGEE. The CDR3 has 16 amino acids. In DNA form, the CDR3 reads TGTGCCAGCAGCTTGGTCATCCGGTCTAGCACAGATACGCAGTATTTT. Encoded protein: CASSLVIRSSTDTQYF.

A word on this clone: The identical CDR3 is also encoded by other nucleotide sequences in the sample. The rearrangement links TRBV9 to TRBJ1-2; no clear D gene. The V end was cut by 3 bases, the J end by 4 bases, with 16 bases between. The CDR3 covers 15 residues. CDR1 SGDLS and CDR2 YYNGEE come from the germline V gene. This chain's CDR3 is CASSARSGLGYGYTF. The CDR3 DNA follows: TGTGCCAGCAGCGCCCGCTCCGGGCTGGGCTATGGCTACACCTTC.

The chain employs TRBV5-1 and TRBJ2-1; 10 bases agree with TRBD2. Germline trimming cut 5 bases from V and 7 bases from J; bases unmatched to any gene: 6. The V gene's germline CDR1 is SGHRS and CDR2 YFSETQ. The length of the CDR3 is 14 residues. DNA for the CDR3: TGCGCCAGCAGATCGCTAGCGGGAGTAAATGAGCAGTTCTTC. It yields the protein CASRSLAGVNEQFF.

This chain joins TRBV2 and TRBJ2-2; D unclear. The CDR3 sequence is 13 residues long. Germline assignment: CDR1 SNHLY and CDR2 FYNNEI. V was cut by 4 bases and J by 3 bases, with 6 bases left in between. The DNA for the CDR3 is TGTGCCAGCAGTGGCAGGCACACCGGGGAGCTGTTTTTT. Its protein product is CASSGRHTGELFF. Filled out from reference TRBV2 and TRBJ2-2, the complete variable domain reads EPEVTQTPSHQVTQMGQEVILRCVPISNHLYFYWYRQILGQKVEFLVSFYNNEISEKSEIFDDQFSVERPDGSNFTLKIRSTKLEDSAMYFCASSGRHTGELFFGEGSRLTVL.

This chain links TRBV18 with TRBJ2-1, with a tentative D call TRBD2 (6 bases). The CDR3 totals 14 residues. The V and J ends lost 3 bases and 7 bases respectively, with 13 bases between them. CDR1 and CDR2 (germline): KGHSH, LQKENI. The CDR3 region is CASSPGSGINEQFF. DNA for the CDR3: TGTGCCAGCTCACCGGGTAGCGGCATAAATGAGCAGTTCTTC. Full variable domain (missing parts from reference TRBV18 and TRBJ2-1): NAGVMQNPRHLVRRRGQEARLRCSPMKGHSHVYWYRQLPEEGLKFMVYLQKENIIDESGMPKERFSAEFPKEGPSILRIQQVVRGDSAAYFCASSPGSGINEQFFGPGTRLTVL.

Regarding this clone: This clone may be a read error of a much larger clone one base away. V usage is TRBV5-1 and J usage is TRBJ1-1, with 8 nucleotides matching TRBD1. Losses at the gene ends were 4 bases for V and 3 bases for J; bases not matched to a gene: 5. The CDR3 is 14 amino acids. Per the germline V gene, CDR1 is SGHRS and CDR2 is YFSETQ. CDR3 residues: CASSPDRADTEAFF. Written as DNA, the CDR3 is TGCGCCAGCAGCCCGGACAGGGCGGACACTGAAGCTTTCTTT. The variable domain in full, with the rest retrieved from reference TRBV5-1 and TRBJ1-1, is KAGVTQTPRYLIKTRGQQVTLSCSPISGHRSVSWYQQTPGQGLQFLFEYFSETQRNKGNFPGRFSGRQFSNSRSEMNVSTLELGDSALYLCASSPDRADTEAFFGQGTRLTVV.

The chain uses TRBV6-5 and TRBJ2-7, with 10 bases aligning to TRBD2. Germline CDR1 MNHEY, CDR2 SVGAGI. V gave up 4 bases and J gave up 5 bases; unmatched junction bases: 5. The CDR3 runs to 14 residues. CDR3 sequence (DNA): TGTGCCAGCAGTTGGGGGACTAGCGTAAACGAGCAGTACTTC. Its protein is CASSWGTSVNEQYF.

The chain joins TRBV11-3 to TRBJ1-1; tentatively, D is TRBD1 (5 bases). The germline gives CDR1 SGHNT, CDR2 YENEEA. CDR3 length equals 13 residues. Between the trimmed V and J ends, which lost 3 bases and 4 bases, there was a span of 9 bases. CDR3 DNA: TGTGCCAGCAGCTTCGGACAAAGCACTGAAGCTTTCTTT. This gives the protein CASSFGQSTEAFF. The full variable domain, rest sourced from reference TRBV11-3 and TRBJ1-1, is EAGVVQSPRYKIIEKKQPVAFWCNPISGHNTLYWYLQNLGQGPELLIRYENEEAVDDSQLPKDRFSAERLKGVDSTLKIQPAELGDSAVYLCASSFGQSTEAFFGQGTRLTVV.

The chain is built from TRBV28 and TRBJ1-5; D uncertain. CDR3 length: 12 amino acids. Germline values: CDR1 MDHEN, CDR2 SYDVKM. Trimming took 8 bases from V and 6 from J, leaving 11 bases between them. CDR3 bases: TGTGCCAGCGATCGAGCTAGTCAGCCCCAGCATTTT. It encodes CASDRASQPQHF.

This chain links TRBV6-1 with TRBJ2-3, with TRBD1 matching over 10 bases. This CDR3 has 16 residues. Germline CDR1 is MNHNS and CDR2 is SASEGT. The V segment lost 2 bases and the J segment 0 bases; nucleotides outside the gene matches: 2. The CDR3 coding sequence is TGTGCCAGCAGTGAAAGGGGACAGGGGAGCACAGATACGCAGTATTTT. Amino acid sequence: CASSERGQGSTDTQYF.

The V call is TRBV5-4, the J call TRBJ2-7, with 7 bases that match TRBD2. Germline-derived CDR1 and CDR2 are SGHNT and YYREEE (reference sequence). J lost 0 bases, V lost 9 bases, and 12 bases had no gene match. This CDR3 has 15 amino acids. CDR3 DNA: TGTGCCACTCTACGGTCGGGGGGTCCCTCCTACGAGCAGTACTTC. As protein: CATLRSGGPSYEQYF.

The chain is built from TRBV25-1 and TRBJ2-1; TRBD1 is a possible D gene (6 bases). CDR1 is MGHDK, CDR2 SYGVNS, per germline. Trimming pared 3 bases from V and 10 bases from J, leaving 10 bases between. The CDR3 sequence is 12 residues long. CDR3 in amino acids: CASSDRGLEQFF. DNA for the CDR3: TGTGCCAGCAGTGATAGGGGGTTGGAGCAGTTCTTC.

This chain connects TRBV5-4 to TRBJ1-4; 7 bases align to TRBD1. J gave up 7 bases and V 3 bases, and 6 bases lay outside the gene matches. CDR1 is SGHNT, CDR2 YYREEE, per germline (reference sequence). This CDR3 has 14 amino acids. CDR3 amino acids: CASSSGTALEKLFF. As DNA, the CDR3 is TGTGCCAGCAGCTCCGGGACAGCCCTTGAAAAACTGTTTTTT.

The sample holds a few counts of this clone. The chain recombines TRBV25-1 with TRBJ1-1; D gene uncertain. V was cut by 10 bases and J by 2 bases, with 14 bases left in between. The V gene's germline CDR1 is MGHDK and CDR2 SYGVNS. The CDR3 consists of 13 residues. Here the CDR3 DNA reads TGTGCCACCCTTAAGGATTTTAACACTGAAGCTTTCTTT. Translated, it gives CATLKDFNTEAFF.

V gene TRBV2 combines with J gene TRBJ1-4; tentatively, D is TRBD1 (5 bases). The V gene's germline CDR1 is SNHLY and CDR2 FYNNEI. The CDR3 sequence is 13 residues long. Trimming cost V 5 bases and J 10 bases, with 14 bases left between them. CDR3: CASSLNGGAKLFF. In nucleotides, the CDR3 is TGTGCCAGCAGTTTAAATGGAGGGGCAAAACTGTTTTTT.

The chain employs TRBV29-1 and TRBJ2-3; 10 bases fit TRBD2. This CDR3 has 14 amino acids. The V gene's germline CDR1 is SQVTM and CDR2 ANQGSEA. Unmatched junction bases numbered 4, after V lost 2 bases and J lost 5 bases. CDR3 DNA: TGCAGCGTTGAACCTAGCGGGAGAGGAGATACGCAGTATTTT. Translation: CSVEPSGRGDTQYF.

The rearrangement links TRBV9 to TRBJ2-1; D is uncertain. Germline values: CDR1 SGDLS, CDR2 YYNGEE. The CDR3 consists of 13 residues. V was clipped by 4 bases and J by 8 bases, with 13 bases between them. The chain's CDR3 is CASSPDGYDEQFF. The CDR3, as DNA: TGTGCCAGCAGCCCCGACGGGTACGATGAGCAGTTCTTC.